This entry lists 3 T cell receptor beta chains sequenced from one sample in a study of control samples from healthy donors and cancer patients. The method was immunoSEQ multiplex PCR; TCRdb's version includes in-frame clones alone and lacks a portion of them. The table has approximately 170,000 clones, approximately 86% seen once; the top ten hold roughly 5.3%. Sequencing used blood. The receptors here all came from a young woman in good health.

V and J are TRBV11-2 and TRBJ2-1; a possible D gene is TRBD2 (5 bases). CDR3 length equals 16 residues. V lost 2 bases to trimming and J lost 0 bases, with 11 bases between them. The germline CDR1 and CDR2 sequences are SGHAT and FQNNGV. As DNA, the CDR3 is TGTGCCAGCAGCTTAATGCCGAGGGACTCCTACAATGAGCAGTTCTTC. This translates into CASSLMPRDSYNEQFF.

This clone occurred a few times. The rearrangement uses TRBV12-3 or TRBV12-4 and TRBJ2-2, with D unresolved. V dropped 3 bases and J dropped 5 bases, with 7 bases sitting between them. The CDR3 covers 13 residues. The CDR3 sequence: CASSFWMTGELFF. For the CDR3, the DNA is TGTGCCAGCAGTTTCTGGATGACCGGGGAGCTGTTTTTT.

The chain joins TRBV28 to TRBJ1-2; D is unclear. Germline values: CDR1 MDHEN, CDR2 SYDVKM. V lost 10 bases and J lost 3, with 12 bases in between. The CDR3 is made up of 12 amino acids. The CDR3, as DNA: TGTGCCACCCTCCAGGCCGACTATGGCTACACCTTC. It translates to CATLQADYGYTF.